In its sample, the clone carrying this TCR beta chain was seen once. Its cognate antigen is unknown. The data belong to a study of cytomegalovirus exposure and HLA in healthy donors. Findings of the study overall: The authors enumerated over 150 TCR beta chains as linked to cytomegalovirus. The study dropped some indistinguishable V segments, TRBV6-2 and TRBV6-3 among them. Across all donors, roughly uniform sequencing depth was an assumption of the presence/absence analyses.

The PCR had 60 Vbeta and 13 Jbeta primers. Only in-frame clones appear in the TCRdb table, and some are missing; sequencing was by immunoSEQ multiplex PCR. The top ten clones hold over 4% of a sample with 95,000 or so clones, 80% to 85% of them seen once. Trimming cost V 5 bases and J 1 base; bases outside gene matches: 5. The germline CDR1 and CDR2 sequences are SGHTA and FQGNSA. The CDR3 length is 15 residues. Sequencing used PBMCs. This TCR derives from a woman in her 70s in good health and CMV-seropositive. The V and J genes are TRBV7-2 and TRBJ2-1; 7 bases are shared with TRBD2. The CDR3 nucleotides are TGTGCCAGCAGCGCCTTAGCGGGTTCCTACAATGAGCAGTTCTTC. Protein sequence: CASSALAGSYNEQFF.